These T cell receptor beta chains were read from a single sample in a study of Ad26.COV2.S vaccination and SARS-CoV-2 variants. Clones were read by immunoSEQ multiplex PCR, and TCRdb kept only the in-frame ones, dropping some. The sample records hundreds of thousands of clones, roughly 90% being singletons. The sample in question was peripheral blood, obtained in a trial of Ad26.COV2.S vaccine versus placebo. The receptors originated from a person aged 18-60 years who received the Ad26.COV2.S COVID-19 vaccine or a placebo. The CDR3 runs from the conserved cysteine through the conserved F or W. The D gene is left open where the match is weak. Only part of the rows carry a size: once, few, many, or a class if the clone is expanded.

j_gene	abundance	v_gene	d_gene	CDR3nt	CDR3aa
TRBJ2-1	-	TRBV5-4	-	TGTGCCAGCAGCCGACTAGGAAATGAGCAGTTCTTC	CASSRLGNEQFF
TRBJ2-1	-	TRBV7-8	-	TGTGCCAGCAGCTTGGTGGGAGAGCGGAGAGAGCAGTTCTTC	CASSLVGERREQFF
TRBJ1-1	once	TRBV7-8	-	TGTGCCAGCAGCTTAGGCAACCGGGACACTGAAGCTTTCTTT	CASSLGNRDTEAFF
TRBJ2-7	once	TRBV29-1	TRBD1	TGCAGCGTCCGCCGGGACAGGTGGGCCTACGAGCAGTACTTC	CSVRRDRWAYEQYF
TRBJ1-6	-	TRBV21-1	-	TGTGCCAGCAGCAGGGGGGACAGAAGCTCCTATAATTCACCCCTCCACTTT	CASSRGDRSSYNSPLHF
TRBJ2-1	-	TRBV9	-	TGTGCCAGCAGCGCCAGTAGCCCCAATGAGCAGTTCTTC	CASSASSPNEQFF
TRBJ1-4	-	TRBV19	-	TGTGCCAGTAGTATAAACCCTAGCGGACGAAAACTGTTTTTT	CASSINPSGRKLFF
TRBJ2-7	-	TRBV23-1	-	TGCGCCAGCAGTCAATTTGTGGGGGCGGAGGGGGAGCAGTACTTC	CASSQFVGAEGEQYF
TRBJ2-5	-	TRBV5-1	-	TGCGCCAGCAGCTTGGGGACATTTCAAGAGACCCAGTACTTC	CASSLGTFQETQYF
TRBJ2-1	-	TRBV6-5	-	TGTGCCAGCATCTGGAGGGACCTCAATGAGCAGTTCTTC	CASIWRDLNEQFF
TRBJ1-2	-	TRBV5-4	TRBD1	TGTGCCAGCAGCGGACCATTCGGGACAGGGAGGTATGGCTACACCTTC	CASSGPFGTGRYGYTF
TRBJ1-1	-	TRBV5-1	-	TGCGCCAGCAGCTATTCGAGGGGGGAAGCTTTCTTT	CASSYSRGEAFF
TRBJ2-2	-	TRBV2	TRBD1	TGTGCCAGCATTCGCACAGGGGTCACCGGGGAGCTGTTTTTT	CASIRTGVTGELFF
TRBJ2-6	-	TRBV7-2	-	TGTGCCAGCAGCTTAGGGACGGCCCGGACCTCTCTTGGGGCCAACGTCCTGACTTTC	CASSLGTARTSLGANVLTF
TRBJ2-5	-	TRBV21-1	-	TGTGCCAGCAGCATCCCGTTCTCGCCGGAGACCCAGTACTTC	CASSIPFSPETQYF
TRBJ2-2	once	TRBV11-3	TRBD2	TGTGCCAGCAGCCCCACGGGCGGGAGAGGCACCGGGGAGCTGTTTTTT	CASSPTGGRGTGELFF
TRBJ2-1	-	TRBV4-3	TRBD2	TGCGCCAGCAGCCAAGAATCGGGGGGCTCCTACAATGAGCAGTTCTTC	CASSQESGGSYNEQFF
TRBJ2-7	-	TRBV9	-	TGTGCCAGCAGCCCCCGGGTCCCCGGCGTCGAGCAGTACTTC	CASSPRVPGVEQYF
TRBJ1-5	-	TRBV27	-	TGTGCCACCCGACCGGGGAAAGACAAAGGAGTACCCAATCAGCCCCAGCATTTT	CATRPGKDKGVPNQPQHF
TRBJ1-6	-	TRBV7-6	-	TGTGCCAGCAGCAAAACAGAGTCCCCGGGGTCACCCCTCCACTTT	CASSKTESPGSPLHF
TRBJ2-7	-	TRBV27	TRBD2	TGTGCCAGCAGTTTATCGCGGGAGTCCTACGAGCAGTACTTC	CASSLSRESYEQYF
TRBJ2-7	few	TRBV27	TRBD1	TGTGCCAGCAGTTTAGCAGGGGGCTACTCCTACGAGCAGTACTTC	CASSLAGGYSYEQYF
TRBJ2-5	-	TRBV25-1	-	TGTGCCAGCAGTGAATATCGGGCCCAAGAGACCCAGTACTTC	CASSEYRAQETQYF